This T cell receptor beta chain derives from a study of Ad26.COV2.S vaccination and SARS-CoV-2 variants (dated by TCRdb to the early 2020s). In the study overall: Sequencing of the TCRbeta repertoire served to evaluate the specificity and breadth of SARS-CoV-2-reactive T cell receptors following Ad26.COV2.S vaccination. A total of some 30 samples were included in the TCR-sequenced set, comprising around 19 Ad26.COV2.S vaccine recipients, 5 placebo recipients and 8 SARS-CoV-2 convalescent individuals.

What the study reported, not specific to this receptor: After vaccination, spike-specific CD8+ and CD4+ T cell responses were reported to show substantial breadth. Vaccine and placebo recipients had comparable non-spike TCR breadth, which fits with the vaccine containing only spike. The authors noted that total T cell responses may have been underestimated by the TCR breadth and depth analyses. Ad26.COV2.S recipients had higher spike-specific TCR breadth than placebo recipients (P = 0.0014).

A note on this clone: Its antigen remains unidentified. Base qualities are missing; no much larger clone stands one base away.

Counted from cysteine to phenylalanine, this CDR3 has 16 amino acids. The read is trimmed to its CDR3 DNA, 48 bases read in frame from base 1. Relative to germline, V is 1 base shorter and J is 0 bases shorter, with 11 bases between their ends. According to the germline V gene, CDR1 reads SGHRS and CDR2 reads YFSETQ. TCRbeta CDR3 regions were sequenced with the immunoSEQ Assay. After extraction, genomic DNA underwent amplification by bias-controlled multiplex PCR, followed by high-throughput sequencing. The study's processing was this. To quantify the absolute abundance of every unique TCRbeta CDR3 region, sequences were collapsed and filtered. T cell fraction was estimated by normalizing TCRbeta template counts to usable DNA, which was measured by amplifying reference genes present in all nucleated cells. Repertoire TCRs were annotated as SARS-CoV-2-specific by exact matching of V gene, CDR3 amino acid sequence and J gene to a known reactive TCR set. MIRA supplied the reference SARS-CoV-2 TCR set, which was filtered for enrichment in COVID-19-positive ImmuneCODE repertoires so that public or cross-reactive TCRs were removed. Using the MIRA antigens, annotated TCRs were further analysed by specific ORF or by position within an ORF. Breadth was defined as the number of annotated unique rearrangements divided by the total number of unique productive rearrangements, and depth was defined as the summed frequency of the annotated unique rearrangements. Two-sided Wilcoxon rank-sum tests were used to compare TCR breadth between groups. TCRdb provides this immuneACCESS table in a form limited to in-frame rearrangements. Some clones are lacking; in checked studies, under half of them reflect an unresolved V gene, and why the rest are absent is not known. Clone size and V and J calls were adopted from that table, with D and trimming inferred from the DNA. This sample is represented by over 110,000 clones; 70% to 90% of them were singletons. The ten largest clones capture 4% to 6% of the sample.

The time point label here, explained by the study, means: individuals recovered from natural SARS-CoV-2 infection. The sequence joins TRBV5-1 to TRBJ1-3; no D segment can be confidently identified. This specimen was peripheral blood, taken after recovery from COVID-19. The source is a human donor who had recovered from COVID-19. CDR3 protein: CASSLSPGSSGNTIYF. The bases are TGCGCCAGCAGCTTGTCGCCGGGGAGCTCTGGAAACACCATATATTTT. The full variable domain, with segments outside the CDR3 supplied by the reference TRBV5-1 and TRBJ1-3 proteins, appears as KAGVTQTPRYLIKTRGQQVTLSCSPISGHRSVSWYQQTPGQGLQFLFEYFSETQRNKGNFPGRFSGRQFSNSRSEMNVSTLELGDSALYLCASSLSPGSSGNTIYFGEGSWLTVV.